This T cell receptor (beta chain) was sequenced for a study of CD39 and CD103 CD8 tumor-infiltrating T cells. Negative selection enriched T cells; tumor-infiltrating lymphocyte samples also used EpCAM beads. TCRdb's table, derived via immunoSEQ multiplex PCR, lists solely in-frame clones and lacks some. Here the sample spans over 15,000 clones, 90% to 95% being singletons. Remarks on this clone: What it binds is not known.

The length of the CDR3 is 15 residues. CDR1 is SGDLS, CDR2 YYNGEE, per germline. The V segment lost 4 bases and the J segment 6 bases; nucleotides outside the gene matches: 10. Whole-study findings and limits: Blood and uninvolved lymph node rarely held DP TIL clonotypes. DP CD8 TILs seemed more oligoclonal than DN, SP and blood memory CD8.

V gene TRBV9 combines with J gene TRBJ1-2; 9 positions agree with TRBD1. Sequencing was carried out using CD8+ T cells sorted from blood. Subset in this sample: total memory CD8 T cells (CD45RA-CCR7+/-) from blood or uninvolved lymph node. The origin of this receptor is a human donor with head and neck squamous cell carcinoma. The CDR3 region is CASSYTRTGVDGYTF. DNA for the CDR3: TGTGCCAGCAGCTATACAAGGACAGGGGTGGATGGCTACACCTTC. Full variable domain (rest looked up from reference TRBV9 and TRBJ1-2): DSGVTQTPKHLITATGQRVTLRCSPRSGDLSVYWYQQSLDQGLQFLIQYYNGEERAKGNILERFSAQQFPDLHSELNLSSLELGDSALYFCASSYTRTGVDGYTFGSGTRLTVV.